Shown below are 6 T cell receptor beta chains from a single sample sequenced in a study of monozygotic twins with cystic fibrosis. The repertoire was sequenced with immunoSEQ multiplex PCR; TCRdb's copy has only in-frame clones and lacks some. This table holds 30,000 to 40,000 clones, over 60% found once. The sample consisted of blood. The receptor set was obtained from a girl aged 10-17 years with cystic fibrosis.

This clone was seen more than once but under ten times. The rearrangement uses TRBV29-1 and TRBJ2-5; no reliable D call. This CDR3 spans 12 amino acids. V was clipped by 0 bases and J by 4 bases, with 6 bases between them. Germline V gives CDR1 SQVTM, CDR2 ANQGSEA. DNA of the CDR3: TGCAGCGTTGAAGAGTTGGGAGAGACCCAGTACTTC. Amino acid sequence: CSVEELGETQYF.

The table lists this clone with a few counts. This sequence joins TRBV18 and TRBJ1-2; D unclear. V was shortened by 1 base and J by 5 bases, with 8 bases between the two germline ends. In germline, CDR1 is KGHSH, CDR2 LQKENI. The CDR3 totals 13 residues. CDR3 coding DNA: TGTGCCAGCTCACCACGGACGGATTATGGCTACACCTTC. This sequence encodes CASSPRTDYGYTF.

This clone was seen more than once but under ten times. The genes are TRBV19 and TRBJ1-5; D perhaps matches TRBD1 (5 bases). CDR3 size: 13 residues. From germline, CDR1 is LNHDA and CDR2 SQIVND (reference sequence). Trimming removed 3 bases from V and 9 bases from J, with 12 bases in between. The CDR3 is CASSIVGTGPQHF. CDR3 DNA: TGTGCCAGTAGTATTGTGGGGACCGGGCCCCAGCATTTT.

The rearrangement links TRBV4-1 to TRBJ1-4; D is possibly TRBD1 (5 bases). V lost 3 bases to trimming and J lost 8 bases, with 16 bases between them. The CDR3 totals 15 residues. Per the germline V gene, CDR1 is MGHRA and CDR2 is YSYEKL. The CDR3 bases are TGCGCCAGCAGCCACCAGACAGATTTCGAAGAAAAACTGTTTTTT. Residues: CASSHQTDFEEKLFF.

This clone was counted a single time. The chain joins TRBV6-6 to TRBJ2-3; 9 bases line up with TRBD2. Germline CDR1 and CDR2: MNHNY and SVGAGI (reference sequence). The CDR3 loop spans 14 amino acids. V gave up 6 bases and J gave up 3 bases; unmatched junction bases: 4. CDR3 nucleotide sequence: TGTGCCAGCAGCAGTAGCGGGAGAACAGATACGCAGTATTTT. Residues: CASSSSGRTDTQYF.

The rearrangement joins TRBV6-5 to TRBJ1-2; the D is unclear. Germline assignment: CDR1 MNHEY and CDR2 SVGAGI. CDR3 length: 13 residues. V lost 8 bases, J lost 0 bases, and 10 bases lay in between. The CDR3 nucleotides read TGTGCCAGCGCAGACGGTACTAACTATGGCTACACCTTC. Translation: CASADGTNYGYTF.